A selection of T cell receptor beta chains follows, all from one sample in a study of blood T cell repertoires in COVID-19. The data were produced by immunoSEQ multiplex PCR, yet TCRdb's version contains in-frame clones alone and is incomplete. This table holds about 480,000 clones, 88% found once. The specimen was PBMCs or T cells enriched from blood (not recorded which). The source is a middle-aged woman who had recovered from COVID-19. Each CDR3 is given with its conserved first and last residue. The D gene is left open where the match is weak. The size entry is marked missing in some rows and otherwise reads once, few, many or a size class.

V	J	size	D	DNA	CDR3
TRBV13	TRBJ2-7	once	TRBD2	TGTGCCAGCAGCGAATTTAGCGGGAGTTCCTACGAGCAGTACTTC	CASSEFSGSSYEQYF
TRBV18	TRBJ2-5	once	TRBD2	TGTGCCAGCTCACCCCCAGGGCTAGCGGGAGGACAAGAGACCCAGTACTTC	CASSPPGLAGGQETQYF
TRBV18	TRBJ2-1	.	TRBD1	TGTGCCAGCTCACCGTTAACAGGGGGCGCGTCCTACAATGAGCAGTTCTTC	CASSPLTGGASYNEQFF
TRBV18	TRBJ2-5	.	.	TGTGCCAGCTCACCATCGCCCGGTCCGGGAGAGACCCAGTACTTC	CASSPSPGPGETQYF
TRBV30	TRBJ2-6	.	.	TGTGCCTGGAGTGTACCAGGGCGGGGGGCCAACGTCCTGACTTTC	CAWSVPGRGANVLTF
TRBV14	TRBJ2-5	.	TRBD1	TGTGCCAGCAGCCGTACAGGGGGATCAAGTACCCAGTACTTC	CASSRTGGSSTQYF
TRBV4-3	TRBJ1-2	few	TRBD1	TGCGCCAGCAGCCTGACAGGGCGTAACTATGGCTACACCTTC	CASSLTGRNYGYTF
TRBV6-5	TRBJ1-4	.	TRBD1	TGTGCCAGCAGTTACTCAGCCGGGACAGGGAGAGAAAAACTGTTTTTT	CASSYSAGTGREKLFF
TRBV5-1	TRBJ2-1	.	TRBD2	TGCGCCAGCAGCTTGGGGACTAGCGGGACCCTGTTTAATGAGCAGTTCTTC	CASSLGTSGTLFNEQFF
TRBV4-2	TRBJ2-3	.	TRBD2	TGTGCCAGCAGCCAAGCTGAGCGGGGCGCCACAGATACGCAGTATTTT	CASSQAERGATDTQYF
TRBV29-1	TRBJ1-2	.	.	TGCAGCGTTGAAACAGAGAGTTATGGCTACACCTTC	CSVETESYGYTF
TRBV15	TRBJ2-2	once	.	TGTGCCACCAGCAGAGCAGGGTCGTGGAACACCGGGGAGCTGTTTTTT	CATSRAGSWNTGELFF
TRBV9	TRBJ2-7	.	.	TGTGCCAGCAGCGTAGACGGCGGGTCGAGGGAGCAGTACTTC	CASSVDGGSREQYF
TRBV10-3	TRBJ2-1	.	TRBD2	TGTGCCACCCGAGGGGCGGGAGCGTCCTACAATGAGCAGTTCTTC	CATRGAGASYNEQFF
TRBV7-9	TRBJ1-4	.	TRBD1	TGTGCCAGCAGCATCCGACAGGGGGAGTTAGAAAAACTGTTTTTT	CASSIRQGELEKLFF
TRBV29-1	TRBJ1-2	.	.	TGCAGCGTTGAAAGGGGCCAGGGCAACTATGGCTACACCTTC	CSVERGQGNYGYTF
TRBV7-9	TRBJ1-2	.	TRBD1	TGTGCCAGCAGCTCGACAGGGGCCTCGGCGAGTCGGGGTGGCTACACCTTC	CASSSTGASASRGGYTF
TRBV3-1/TRBV3-2	TRBJ2-1	.	TRBD2	TGTGCCAGCAGCCATCCTGCGATTAGCGGGAGCAACAATGAGCAGTTCTTC	CASSHPAISGSNNEQFF
TRBV14	TRBJ1-3	.	.	TGTGCCAGCAGCCAAGATCCCCAGGGAACTGGAAACACCATATATTTT	CASSQDPQGTGNTIYF
TRBV27	TRBJ1-2	.	TRBD1	TGTGCCAGCAGTTTAGAACCGACAGGGGATGGCTACACCTTC	CASSLEPTGDGYTF
TRBV19	TRBJ1-5	.	.	TGTGCCAGTAGTATATTTACAGCAGGTCAGCCCCAGCATTTT	CASSIFTAGQPQHF
TRBV29-1	TRBJ2-7	.	TRBD1	TGCAGCGTTCGGGACAGGGTCTCCTACGAGCAGTACTTC	CSVRDRVSYEQYF
TRBV4-2	TRBJ1-6	.	.	TGTGCCAGCAGCCAAGAATCCGACAGGTCACCCCTCCACTTT	CASSQESDRSPLHF
TRBV30	TRBJ2-5	once	TRBD1	TGTGCCTGGAGTGAGGGACAGGGTAACCAAGAGACCCAGTACTTC	CAWSEGQGNQETQYF
TRBV7-9	TRBJ2-7	.	.	TGTGCCAGCAGCCAGACTAGTTTCGAGCAGTACTTC	CASSQTSFEQYF
TRBV5-4	TRBJ2-5	few	.	TGTGCCAGCAGCTTGTCGGTCTCGCGAGCGGAAGAGACCCAGTACTTC	CASSLSVSRAEETQYF
TRBV7-6	TRBJ2-5	.	.	TGTGCCAGCAGCCCCGTGGGGGCAGAGACCCAGTACTTC	CASSPVGAETQYF
TRBV11-3	TRBJ2-7	.	.	TGTGCCAGCAGCTCCAGCGGCAAGCAGTACTTC	CASSSSGKQYF
TRBV18	TRBJ2-7	.	.	TGTGCCAGCTCGGGCGCCATTTACTACGAGCAGTACTTC	CASSGAIYYEQYF
TRBV7-9	TRBJ1-2	.	.	TGTGCCAGCAGCCCGGGATATGGCTACACCTTC	CASSPGYGYTF
TRBV18	TRBJ2-1	.	TRBD2	TGTGCCAGCTCTTCACGGGTTGCTAGCGGGGAATCGGAGCAGTTCTTC	CASSSRVASGESEQFF
TRBV6-5	TRBJ1-1	.	TRBD1	TGTGCCAGCACCCAACAGGGGGCGAACACTGAAGCTTTCTTT	CASTQQGANTEAFF
TRBV9	TRBJ2-1	.	TRBD1	TGTGCCAGCAGCACCCGATACATCCAGGCCCCGACAGGGAAAGGTTACAATGAGCAGTTCTTC	CASSTRYIQAPTGKGYNEQFF
TRBV7-9	TRBJ2-1	.	.	TGTGCCAGCAGCTTACTCGGGGTCCTCGAGCAGTTCTTC	CASSLLGVLEQFF
TRBV5-4	TRBJ2-3	.	TRBD1	TGTGCCAGCAGCACAGGACAGGGGACAGATACGCAGTATTTT	CASSTGQGTDTQYF
TRBV27	TRBJ1-6	.	.	TGTGCCAGTCGGGACACTTTTTTTTCACCCCTCCACTTT	CASRDTFFSPLHF
TRBV7-2	TRBJ1-1	.	.	TGTGCCAGCAGCATGGTGGCTCACCTGAACACTGAAGCTTTCTTT	CASSMVAHLNTEAFF
TRBV6-5	TRBJ2-2	.	.	TGTGCCAGCAGCACACTAGCTGGCGGGGAGCTGTTTTTT	CASSTLAGGELFF
TRBV6-4	TRBJ1-1	.	TRBD1	TGTGCCAGCAGTCCCGGGACAGACATGAACACTGAAGCTTTCTTT	CASSPGTDMNTEAFF
TRBV12-5	TRBJ2-1	.	.	TGTGCTAGTGGTTTGGGCGGGGATGAGCAGTTCTTC	CASGLGGDEQFF
TRBV6-2/TRBV6-3	TRBJ1-5	.	TRBD1	TGTGCCAGCAGTACGTCCCACAGGGGGCGTCTCAATCAGCCCCAGCATTTT	CASSTSHRGRLNQPQHF
TRBV11-2	TRBJ1-2	once	.	TGTGCCAGCAGCTTGACTGCAGGGGAAGGCTACACCTTC	CASSLTAGEGYTF
TRBV7-2	TRBJ2-7	.	TRBD1	TGTGCCAGCAGCCTCGGGACAGAGTCCTACGAGCAGTACTTC	CASSLGTESYEQYF
TRBV9	TRBJ1-4	.	TRBD1	TGTGCCAGCAGCGTAACAGGGGGCAGGAATGAAAAACTGTTTTTT	CASSVTGGRNEKLFF
TRBV7-9	TRBJ2-5	.	.	TGTGCCAGCGTCCGAATGGAGTACCAAGAGACCCAGTACTTC	CASVRMEYQETQYF
TRBV9	TRBJ1-1	.	.	TGTGCCAGCAGCGTTGCCCAGGGTGGGAACACTGAAGCTTTCTTT	CASSVAQGGNTEAFF
TRBV5-3	TRBJ2-3	.	TRBD2	TGTGCCAGAAGCTTGCGGGACAGGATAGGGACTAGCGCTGAGGAGCCTCGCACAGATACGCAGTATTTT	CARSLRDRIGTSAEEPRTDTQYF
TRBV11-3	TRBJ2-7	.	.	TGTGCCAGCAGCCCACACGACAGGCCCTACGAGCAGTACTTC	CASSPHDRPYEQYF
TRBV7-2	TRBJ1-2	.	TRBD1	TGTGCCAGCAGCCTGGGACAGGGAATTTACTATGGCTACACCTTC	CASSLGQGIYYGYTF
TRBV25-1	TRBJ2-5	once	TRBD2	TGTGCCAGCAGTGAATCTGCGGGGGGGCAAGAGACCCAGTACTTC	CASSESAGGQETQYF